This TCR beta chain is from a study of blood T cell repertoires in COVID-19. The germline CDR1 and CDR2 sequences are LNHDA and SQIVND (reference sequence). The V end lost 6 bases, the J end lost 7 bases, and 21 bases lay between the germline ends. This CDR3 has 15 residues. Assay: immunoSEQ multiplex PCR; the TCRdb copy retains only in-frame clones and omits some. The sample lists some 260,000 clones, around 90% occurring once. The material sequenced was PBMCs or T cells enriched from blood (not recorded which). This receptor was obtained from a woman younger than 35 who had recovered from COVID-19. J is TRBJ1-1 and V is TRBV19; no definite D call. The CDR3, as DNA: TGTGCCAGTAGGCTTACGATATCTCTCTCTAATGAAGCTTTCTTT. The encoded protein is CASRLTISLSNEAFF.